This T cell receptor beta chain is drawn from a study of Graves' ophthalmopathy and Graves' hyperthyroidism. V dropped 8 bases and J dropped 6 bases, with 17 bases sitting between them. Germline V gene sequence: CDR1 SQVTM, CDR2 ANQGSEA. The CDR3 extends over 13 amino acids. Many counts were recorded for this clonotype. As the template, RNA transcripts were used to amplify TCR beta CDR3 regions. Second-round multiplex PCR came after first-round RT-PCR with HTBI primers. TCRdb re-called the multiplex PCR reads through MiXCR, storing one row per CDR3 protein. The sample includes under 400,000 distinct CDR3 sequences, roughly 17% of them seen just once. The study excluded patients with other autoimmune diseases, uncontrolled infections, pregnancy or lactation.

The sequence was obtained from an adult man with Graves' ophthalmopathy. The sequenced material came from peripheral blood. The chain recombines TRBV29-1 with TRBJ1-5; D gene ambiguous. CDR3: CSTQVGLGQPQHF. In nucleotides, the CDR3 is TGCAGCACCCAGGTGGGGTTAGGTCAGCCCCAGCATTTT.